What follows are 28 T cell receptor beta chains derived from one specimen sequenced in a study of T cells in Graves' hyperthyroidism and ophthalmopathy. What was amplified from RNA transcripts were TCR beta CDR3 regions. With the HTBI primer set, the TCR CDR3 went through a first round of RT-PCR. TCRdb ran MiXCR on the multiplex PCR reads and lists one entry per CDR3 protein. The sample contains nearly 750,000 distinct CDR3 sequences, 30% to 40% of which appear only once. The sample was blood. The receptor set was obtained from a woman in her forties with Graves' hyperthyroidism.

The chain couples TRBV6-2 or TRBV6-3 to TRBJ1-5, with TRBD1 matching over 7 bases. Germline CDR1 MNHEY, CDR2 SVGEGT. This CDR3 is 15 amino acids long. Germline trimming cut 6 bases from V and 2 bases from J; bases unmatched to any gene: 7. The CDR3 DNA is TGTGCCAGCAGAGTACAGGGGTTTGGCAATCAGCCCCAGCATTTT. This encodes CASRVQGFGNQPQHF.

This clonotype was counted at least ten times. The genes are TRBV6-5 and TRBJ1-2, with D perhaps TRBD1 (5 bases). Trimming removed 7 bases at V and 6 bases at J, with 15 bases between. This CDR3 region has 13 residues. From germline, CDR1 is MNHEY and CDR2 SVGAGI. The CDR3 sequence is CASTLSRGDGYTF. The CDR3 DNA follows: TGTGCCAGCACCCTCAGCCGGGGGGATGGCTACACCTTC.

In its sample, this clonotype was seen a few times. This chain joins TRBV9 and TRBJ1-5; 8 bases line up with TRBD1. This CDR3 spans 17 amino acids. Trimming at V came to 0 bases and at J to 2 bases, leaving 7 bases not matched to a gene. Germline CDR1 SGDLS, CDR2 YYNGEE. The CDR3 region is CASSVGVGTGGNQPQHF. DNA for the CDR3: TGTGCCAGCAGCGTAGGGGTGGGGACAGGAGGCAATCAGCCCCAGCATTTT. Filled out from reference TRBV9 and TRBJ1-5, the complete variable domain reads DSGVTQTPKHLITATGQRVTLRCSPRSGDLSVYWYQQSLDQGLQFLIQYYNGEERAKGNILERFSAQQFPDLHSELNLSSLELGDSALYFCASSVGVGTGGNQPQHFGDGTRLSIL.

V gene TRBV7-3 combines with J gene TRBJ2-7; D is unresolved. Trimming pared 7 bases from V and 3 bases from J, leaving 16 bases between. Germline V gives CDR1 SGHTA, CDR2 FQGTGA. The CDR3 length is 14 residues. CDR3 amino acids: CASTLGSPFYEQYF. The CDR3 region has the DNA TGTGCCAGCACCCTTGGGTCACCTTTCTACGAGCAGTACTTC.

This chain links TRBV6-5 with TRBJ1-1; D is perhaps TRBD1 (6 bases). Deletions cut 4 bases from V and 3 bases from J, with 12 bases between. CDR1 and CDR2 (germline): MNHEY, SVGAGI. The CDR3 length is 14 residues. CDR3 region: CASSWGGGDTEAFF. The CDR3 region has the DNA TGTGCCAGCAGTTGGGGGGGCGGTGACACTGAAGCTTTCTTT.

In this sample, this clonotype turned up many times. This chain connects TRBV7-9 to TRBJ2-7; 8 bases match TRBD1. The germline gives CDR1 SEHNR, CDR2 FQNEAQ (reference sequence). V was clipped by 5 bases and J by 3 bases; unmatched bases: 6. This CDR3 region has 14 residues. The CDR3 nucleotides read TGTGCCAGCAGCCCCACGACAGGGGACTACGAGCAGTACTTC. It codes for CASSPTTGDYEQYF.

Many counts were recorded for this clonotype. CDR3 amino acids: CASSLRAPNTEAFF. The CDR3 DNA is TGTGCCAGCAGCCTCCGGGCTCCGAACACTGAAGCTTTCTTT. This rearrangement joins TRBV7-2 to TRBJ1-1; no definite D call. This CDR3 is built from 14 residues. Per germline, CDR1 SGHTA and CDR2 FQGNSA. V was trimmed by 5 bases and J by 1 base, leaving 11 bases between them.

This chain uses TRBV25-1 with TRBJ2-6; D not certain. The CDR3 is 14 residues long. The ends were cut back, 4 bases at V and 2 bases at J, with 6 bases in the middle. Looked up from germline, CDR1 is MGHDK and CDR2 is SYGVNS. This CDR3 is CASSALPGANVLTF. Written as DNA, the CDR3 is TGTGCCAGCAGTGCTCTCCCTGGGGCCAACGTCCTGACTTTC.

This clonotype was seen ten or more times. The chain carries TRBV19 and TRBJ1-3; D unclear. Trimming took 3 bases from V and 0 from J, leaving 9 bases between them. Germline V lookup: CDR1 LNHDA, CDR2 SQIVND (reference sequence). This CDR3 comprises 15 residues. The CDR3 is CASSIGGSSGNTIYF. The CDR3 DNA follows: TGTGCCAGTAGTATCGGTGGCAGCTCTGGAAACACCATATATTTT.

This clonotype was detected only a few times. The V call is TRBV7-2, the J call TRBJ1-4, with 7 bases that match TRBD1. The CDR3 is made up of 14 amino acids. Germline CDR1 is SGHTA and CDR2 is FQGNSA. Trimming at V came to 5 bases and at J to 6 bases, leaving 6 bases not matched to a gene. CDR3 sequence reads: CASSARQGDEKLFF. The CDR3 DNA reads TGTGCCAGCAGCGCCCGACAGGGAGATGAAAAACTGTTTTTT.

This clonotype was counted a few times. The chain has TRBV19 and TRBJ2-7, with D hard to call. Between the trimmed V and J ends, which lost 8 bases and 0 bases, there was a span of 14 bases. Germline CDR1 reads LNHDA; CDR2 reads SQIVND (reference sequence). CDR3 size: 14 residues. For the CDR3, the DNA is TGTGCCAGTCGGCCCGAGGTCAACTCCTACGAGCAGTACTTC. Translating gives CASRPEVNSYEQYF.

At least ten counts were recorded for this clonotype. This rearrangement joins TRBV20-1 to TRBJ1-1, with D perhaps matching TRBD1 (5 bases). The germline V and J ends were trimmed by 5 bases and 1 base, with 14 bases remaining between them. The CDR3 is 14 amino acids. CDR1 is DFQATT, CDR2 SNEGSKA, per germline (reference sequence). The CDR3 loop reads CSADPPTANTEAFF. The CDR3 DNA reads TGCAGTGCTGACCCGCCGACAGCGAACACTGAAGCTTTCTTT.

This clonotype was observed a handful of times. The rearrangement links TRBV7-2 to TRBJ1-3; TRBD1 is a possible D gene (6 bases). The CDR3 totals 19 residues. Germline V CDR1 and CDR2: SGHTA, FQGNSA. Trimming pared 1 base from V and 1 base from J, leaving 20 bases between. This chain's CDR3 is CASSLGLGHSKASGNTIYF. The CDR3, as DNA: TGTGCCAGCAGCTTAGGATTGGGACACTCCAAGGCGTCTGGAAACACCATATATTTT.

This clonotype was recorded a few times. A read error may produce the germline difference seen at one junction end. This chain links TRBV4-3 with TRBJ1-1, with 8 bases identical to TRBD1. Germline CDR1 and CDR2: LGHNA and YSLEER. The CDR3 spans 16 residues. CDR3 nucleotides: TGCGCCAGCAGACAAGATTGGGCAGGGGGCTGGACTGAAGCTTTCTTT. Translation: CASRQDWAGGWTEAFF.

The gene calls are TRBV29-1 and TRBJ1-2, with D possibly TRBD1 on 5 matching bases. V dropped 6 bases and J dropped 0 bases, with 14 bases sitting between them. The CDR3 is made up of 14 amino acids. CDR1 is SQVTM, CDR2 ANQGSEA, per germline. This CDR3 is CSVRRQLANYGYTF. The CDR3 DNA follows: TGCAGCGTACGTAGACAGCTAGCTAACTATGGCTACACCTTC.

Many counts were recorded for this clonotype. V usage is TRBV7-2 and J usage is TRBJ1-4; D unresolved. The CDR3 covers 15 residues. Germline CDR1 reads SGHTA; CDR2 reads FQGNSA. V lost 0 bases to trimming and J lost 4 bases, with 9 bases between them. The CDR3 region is CASSLALGNNEKLFF. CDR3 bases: TGTGCCAGCAGCTTAGCGCTAGGAAATAATGAAAAACTGTTTTTT.

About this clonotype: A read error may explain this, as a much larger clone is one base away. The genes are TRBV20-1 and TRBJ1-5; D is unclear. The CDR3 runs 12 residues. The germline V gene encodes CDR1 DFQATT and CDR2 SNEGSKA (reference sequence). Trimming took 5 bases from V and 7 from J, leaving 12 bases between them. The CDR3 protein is CSAEGYWQPQHF. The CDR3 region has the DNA TGCAGTGCTGAAGGGTACTGGCAGCCCCAGCATTTT.

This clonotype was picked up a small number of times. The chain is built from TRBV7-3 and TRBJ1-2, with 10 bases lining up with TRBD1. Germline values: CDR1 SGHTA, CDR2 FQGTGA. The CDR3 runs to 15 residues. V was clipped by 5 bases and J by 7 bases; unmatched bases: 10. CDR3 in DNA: TGTGCCAGCAGCCCAGGGACAGGGGTTGATTCTGGCTACACCTTC. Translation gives CASSPGTGVDSGYTF. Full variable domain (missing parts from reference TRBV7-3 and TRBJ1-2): GAGVSQTPSNKVTEKGKYVELRCDPISGHTALYWYRQSLGQGPEFLIYFQGTGAADDSGLPNDRFFAVRPEGSVSTLKIQRTERGDSAVYLCASSPGTGVDSGYTFGSGTRLTVV.

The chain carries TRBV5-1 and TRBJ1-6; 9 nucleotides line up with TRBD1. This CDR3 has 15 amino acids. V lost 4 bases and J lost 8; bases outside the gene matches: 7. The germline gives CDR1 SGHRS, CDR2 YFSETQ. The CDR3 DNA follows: TGCGCCAGCAGCCCGGACAGGGGAGTATATTCACCCCTCCACTTT. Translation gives CASSPDRGVYSPLHF. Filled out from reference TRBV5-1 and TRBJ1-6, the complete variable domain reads KAGVTQTPRYLIKTRGQQVTLSCSPISGHRSVSWYQQTPGQGLQFLFEYFSETQRNKGNFPGRFSGRQFSNSRSEMNVSTLELGDSALYLCASSPDRGVYSPLHFGNGTRLTVT.

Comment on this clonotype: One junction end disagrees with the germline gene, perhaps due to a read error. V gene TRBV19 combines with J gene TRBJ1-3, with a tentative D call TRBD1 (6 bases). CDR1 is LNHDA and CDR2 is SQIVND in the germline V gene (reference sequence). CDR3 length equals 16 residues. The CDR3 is CLSTPGAADSGNTIYF. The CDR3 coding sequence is TGCCTCAGTACCCCGGGGGCAGCCGACTCTGGAAACACCATATATTTT.

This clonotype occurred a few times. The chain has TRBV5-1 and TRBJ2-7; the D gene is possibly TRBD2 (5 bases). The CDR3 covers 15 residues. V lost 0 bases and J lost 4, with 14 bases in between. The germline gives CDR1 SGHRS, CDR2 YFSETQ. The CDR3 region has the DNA TGCGCCAGCAGCTTGGTCTTGAGCGGAATTTACGAGCAGTACTTC. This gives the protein CASSLVLSGIYEQYF.

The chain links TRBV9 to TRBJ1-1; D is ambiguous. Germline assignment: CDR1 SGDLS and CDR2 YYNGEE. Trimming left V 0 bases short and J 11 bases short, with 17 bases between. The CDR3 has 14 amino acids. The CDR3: CASSVGLAGADAFF. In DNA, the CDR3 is TGTGCCAGCAGCGTAGGGCTAGCGGGCGCGGATGCTTTCTTT.

CDR3 region: CSARVRDREDWGNYGYTF. Here the CDR3 DNA reads TGCAGTGCTAGAGTTCGGGACAGGGAAGACTGGGGAAACTATGGCTACACCTTC. The genes are TRBV20-1 and TRBJ1-2, with 9 bases aligning to TRBD1. The CDR3 covers 18 residues. CDR1 is DFQATT and CDR2 is SNEGSKA in the germline V gene (reference sequence). J lost 2 bases, V lost 1 base, and 14 bases had no gene match.

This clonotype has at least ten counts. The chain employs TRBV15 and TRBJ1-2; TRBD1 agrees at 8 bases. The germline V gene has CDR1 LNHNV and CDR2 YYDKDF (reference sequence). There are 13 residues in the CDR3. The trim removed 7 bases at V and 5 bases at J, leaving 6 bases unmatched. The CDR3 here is CATKDRAQYGYTF. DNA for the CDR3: TGTGCCACCAAGGACAGGGCCCAATATGGCTACACCTTC.

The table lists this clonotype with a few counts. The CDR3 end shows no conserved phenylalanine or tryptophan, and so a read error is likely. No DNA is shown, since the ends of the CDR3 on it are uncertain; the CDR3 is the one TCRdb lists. The CDR3 reads CARGPDRSVN. This sequence joins TRBV5-1 and TRBJ1-1; the table assigns TRBD1, which was not confirmed against the DNA. 10 amino acids form the CDR3, both terminal residues included. Germline V CDR1 and CDR2: SGHRS, YFSETQ.

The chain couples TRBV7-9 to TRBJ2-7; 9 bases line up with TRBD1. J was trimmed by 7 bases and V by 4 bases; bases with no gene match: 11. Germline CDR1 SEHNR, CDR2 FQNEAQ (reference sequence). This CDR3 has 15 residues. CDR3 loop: CASSYTGQGYGEQYF. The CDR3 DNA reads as TGTGCCAGCAGCTATACGGGACAGGGATATGGGGAGCAGTACTTC.

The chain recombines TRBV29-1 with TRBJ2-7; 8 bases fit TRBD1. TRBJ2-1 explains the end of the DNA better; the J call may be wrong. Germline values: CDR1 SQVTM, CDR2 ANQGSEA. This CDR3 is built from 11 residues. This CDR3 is CSADRGTEQFF. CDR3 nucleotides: TGCAGCGCCGACAGGGGAACTGAGCAGTTCTTC.

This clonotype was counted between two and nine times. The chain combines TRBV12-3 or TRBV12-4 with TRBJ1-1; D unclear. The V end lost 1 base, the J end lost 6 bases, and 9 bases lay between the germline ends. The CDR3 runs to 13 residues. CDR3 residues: CASSLVFPSEAFF. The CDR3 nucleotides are TGTGCCAGCAGTTTAGTATTCCCATCTGAAGCTTTCTTT.